This section outlines one T cell receptor beta chain sequence together with its context. Using immunoSEQ multiplex PCR, the repertoire was profiled, and TCRdb retains in-frame clones only, with some absent. The data contain 600,000 to 750,000 clones, around 72% of them singletons. These data come from a study of shared clonotypes between healthy human individuals. About the study: Per-donor plates numbered three CD4 naive, three CD4 memory, two CD8 naive and one CD8 memory.

Both subsets, CD45RA+ naive and CD45RA-negative memory, were split from the CD4+ cells. The CDR3 is 15 residues long. The V end lost 8 bases, the J end lost 2 bases, and 17 bases lay between the germline ends. CDR1 MNHNS and CDR2 SASEGT come from the germline V gene. The source of this sequence is a woman in her thirties in good health. Sequencing was performed on memory CD4+ T cells sorted from blood. Specified subset: CD45RA-negative fraction. J is TRBJ2-3 and V is TRBV6-1; a weak D match, TRBD2 (5 bases). CDR3 bases: TGTGCCAGCGCCGATGCGGGCGCACTCACAGATACGCAGTATTTT. Its protein product is CASADAGALTDTQYF.